These 29 T cell receptor beta chains originate from one sample sequenced in a study of blood T cell repertoires in COVID-19. Using immunoSEQ multiplex PCR, the repertoire was profiled, and TCRdb retains in-frame clones only, with some absent. This sample has approximately 90,000 clones; about nine tenths occur once, and the top ten carry 0.35% to 0.5%. The sequencing input was peripheral blood. Source of these receptors: a man aged 55 to 69 with acute or convalescent COVID-19.

This rearrangement joins TRBV7-9 to TRBJ2-3; TRBD2 aligns across 10 bases. This CDR3 contains 15 residues. CDR1 and CDR2 from the germline V gene are SEHNR and FQNEAQ (reference sequence). V trimming: 2 bases; J trimming: 3 bases; junction bases outside the gene matches: 2. CDR3 sequence (DNA): TGTGCCAGCAGCTTAACTAGCGGGATTACAGATACGCAGTATTTT. Its translation: CASSLTSGITDTQYF.

This chain uses TRBV5-1 with TRBJ2-1, with 11 bases identical to TRBD2. The CDR3 totals 16 residues. Germline V gene lookup returns CDR1 SGHRS and CDR2 YFSETQ. V was pared by 3 bases and J by 6 bases, with 8 bases of the junction left unmatched. The CDR3 loop is CASSSIAGGPTNEQFF. The DNA of the CDR3 is TGCGCCAGCAGCTCCATAGCGGGAGGGCCTACCAATGAGCAGTTCTTC.

The chain recombines TRBV11-2 with TRBJ2-7; no reliable D call. CDR3 size: 11 residues. Trimming removed 1 base from V and 6 bases from J, with 4 bases in between. CDR1 is SGHAT and CDR2 is FQNNGV in the germline V gene. CDR3 coding DNA: TGTGCCAGCAGCTTAGTCAGCGAGCAGTACTTC. Its translation: CASSLVSEQYF.

This clone is a singleton in its sample. The rearrangement links TRBV5-6 to TRBJ2-3; TRBD1 is a possible D gene (6 bases). Trimming took off 1 base at V and 11 bases at J, with 20 bases between the two ends. This CDR3 comprises 15 residues. CDR1 is SGHDT and CDR2 is YYEEEE in the germline V gene. The CDR3 reads CASSLPRTVYFLQYF. CDR3 sequence (DNA): TGTGCCAGCAGCTTGCCCCGGACAGTGTACTTCCTGCAGTATTTT.

The chain links TRBV18 to TRBJ1-2; a possible D gene is TRBD1 (6 bases). Germline assignment: CDR1 KGHSH and CDR2 LQKENI. The CDR3 covers 15 residues. The V end was cut by 1 base, the J end by 3 bases, with 12 bases between. CDR3 sequence reads: CASSPLGGPDYGYTF. CDR3 DNA: TGTGCCAGCTCACCACTCGGGGGGCCGGACTATGGCTACACCTTC.

V and J are TRBV10-1 and TRBJ1-2; 8 bases agree with TRBD1. This CDR3 contains 13 residues. The V segment lost 10 bases and the J segment 4 bases; nucleotides outside the gene matches: 8. Germline CDR1 is WNHNN and CDR2 is SYGVQD (reference sequence). The CDR3 sequence: CATSGQDGYGYTF. In nucleotides, the CDR3 is TGCGCCACTTCGGGACAGGATGGCTATGGCTACACCTTC.

This chain connects TRBV6-5 to TRBJ1-2; 8 nucleotides agree with TRBD1. V gave up 6 bases and J gave up 3 bases; unmatched junction bases: 6. CDR3 length equals 14 residues. Germline V lookup: CDR1 MNHEY, CDR2 SVGAGI. CDR3 loop: CASRTGQGDYGYTF. The CDR3 region has the DNA TGTGCCAGCAGGACTGGACAGGGTGACTATGGCTACACCTTC.

This sequence joins TRBV19 and TRBJ1-2, with a weak D call TRBD1 (5 bases). V was clipped by 7 bases and J by 2 bases, with 14 bases between them. The CDR3 spans 14 residues. Germline V lookup: CDR1 LNHDA, CDR2 SQIVND (reference sequence). CDR3 in amino acids: CASIRPGINYGYTF. CDR3 coding DNA: TGTGCCAGTATTCGACCAGGGATCAACTATGGCTACACCTTC.

The genes are TRBV7-2 and TRBJ2-7; 8 bases fit TRBD1. With V trimmed by 4 bases and J by 4 bases, 9 bases remained unmatched. The CDR3 loop spans 15 amino acids. Germline CDR1 reads SGHTA; CDR2 reads FQGNSA. The CDR3 region is CASSSAGTGTYEQYF. CDR3 in DNA: TGTGCCAGCAGCTCGGCCGGGACAGGCACTTACGAGCAGTACTTC.

This chain links TRBV6-5 with TRBJ2-7; the match to TRBD1 covers 7 bases. Trimming removed 5 bases from V and 0 bases from J; junction bases left unmatched: 7. The CDR3 has 15 amino acids. CDR1 and CDR2 from the germline V gene are MNHEY and SVGAGI. CDR3 bases: TGTGCCAGCAGTCGACAGGGAACCCTCTCCTACGAGCAGTACTTC. Protein sequence: CASSRQGTLSYEQYF.

In its sample, this clone was seen once. This rearrangement joins TRBV2 to TRBJ1-5; D remains unclear. Trimming shortened V by 4 bases and J by 2 bases, and 12 bases separated the two germline ends. Germline CDR1 SNHLY, CDR2 FYNNEI. The CDR3 has 15 residues. Here the CDR3 DNA reads TGTGCCAGCAGTGTGGAGGGCGTTCGCAATCAGCCCCAGCATTTT. This sequence encodes CASSVEGVRNQPQHF.

The rearrangement joins TRBV5-1 to TRBJ2-7; maybe TRBD2 (5 bases). V was shortened by 0 bases and J by 3 bases, with 16 bases between the two germline ends. CDR1 SGHRS and CDR2 YFSETQ come from the germline V gene. The CDR3 runs to 16 residues. The CDR3 here is CASSLVPGISGYEQYF. As DNA, the CDR3 is TGCGCCAGCAGCTTGGTACCCGGGATATCAGGCTACGAGCAGTACTTC.

The CDR3 DNA sequence: TGTGCCAGCAGTTATGGGGGGGGAGAGACCCAGTACTTC. Protein sequence: CASSYGGGETQYF. This chain uses TRBV12-3 or TRBV12-4 with TRBJ2-5; 7 bases line up with TRBD2. J was trimmed by 4 bases and V by 4 bases; bases with no gene match: 3. The CDR3 spans 13 residues.

This clone was counted between two and nine times. This chain uses TRBV12-5 with TRBJ2-1; no clear D gene. V was trimmed by 2 bases and J by 4 bases, leaving 3 bases between them. The CDR3 consists of 12 residues. CDR1 is LGHNT and CDR2 is FRNRAP in the germline V gene. The CDR3 DNA sequence: TGTGCTAGTGGTTTGCGGTACAATGAGCAGTTCTTC. It specifies CASGLRYNEQFF.

The chain uses TRBV9 and TRBJ1-4; tentatively, D is TRBD1 (6 bases). V dropped 3 bases and J dropped 4 bases, with 10 bases sitting between them. Germline CDR1 is SGDLS and CDR2 is YYNGEE. This CDR3 contains 14 residues. The CDR3 region has the DNA TGTGCCAGCAGCGGGACAGTCAATAATGAAAAACTGTTTTTT. The encoded protein is CASSGTVNNEKLFF.

This clone was observed once. The chain carries TRBV29-1 and TRBJ2-4; possibly TRBD1 for D (6 bases). This CDR3 is built from 14 residues. Trimming took 7 bases from V and 0 from J, leaving 13 bases between them. The germline V gene encodes CDR1 SQVTM and CDR2 ANQGSEA. The CDR3 protein is CSALTGEAKNIQYF. The CDR3 bases are TGCAGCGCACTGACAGGAGAAGCCAAAAACATTCAGTACTTC.

J is TRBJ1-2 and V is TRBV6-5, with D hard to call. The CDR3 spans 15 residues. Trimming took off 5 bases at V and 2 bases at J, with 15 bases between the two ends. Per germline, CDR1 MNHEY and CDR2 SVGAGI. In DNA, the CDR3 is TGTGCCAGCAGTATCCACACCCTGATAAACTATGGCTACACCTTC. This translates into CASSIHTLINYGYTF.

The genes are TRBV5-1 and TRBJ2-3, with 13 bases aligning to TRBD2. The ends lost 2 bases at V and 0 bases at J; junction bases unmatched: 3. This CDR3 spans 17 amino acids. Germline V gene sequence: CDR1 SGHRS, CDR2 YFSETQ. The CDR3 protein is CASSLTSGRASTDTQYF. The CDR3 DNA is TGCGCCAGCAGCTTAACTAGCGGGAGGGCCAGCACAGATACGCAGTATTTT.

The rearrangement links TRBV14 to TRBJ2-7; tentative D call: TRBD1 (7 bases). CDR1 is SGHDN and CDR2 is FVKESK in the germline V gene. Trimming left V 7 bases short and J 5 bases short, with 18 bases between. The CDR3 loop spans 14 amino acids. The CDR3 here is CASNRGGDSDEQYF. The CDR3 DNA reads as TGTGCCAGCAACAGGGGAGGAGACTCGGACGAGCAGTACTTC.

The chain joins TRBV6-5 to TRBJ1-2; D is possibly TRBD1 (5 bases). Trimming removed 6 bases at V and 4 bases at J, with 12 bases between. This CDR3 spans 13 amino acids. The germline V gene encodes CDR1 MNHEY and CDR2 SVGAGI. CDR3 amino acids: CASRTAGIYGYTF. DNA of the CDR3: TGTGCCAGCAGGACAGCGGGAATCTATGGCTACACCTTC.

The chain carries TRBV24-1 and TRBJ2-5; a possible D gene is TRBD1 (5 bases). Per the germline V gene, CDR1 is KGHDR and CDR2 is SFDVKD. Trimming shortened V by 8 bases and J by 5 bases, and 14 bases separated the two germline ends. CDR3 length equals 13 residues. This chain's CDR3 is CATTASAGETQYF. In DNA form, the CDR3 reads TGTGCCACCACTGCGTCGGCAGGGGAGACCCAGTACTTC.

V is TRBV6-2 or TRBV6-3 and J is TRBJ1-2; 8 positions match TRBD1. V was pared by 4 bases and J by 4 bases, with 8 bases of the junction left unmatched. Per the germline V gene, CDR1 is MNHEY and CDR2 is SVGEGT. The length of the CDR3 is 15 residues. CDR3 bases: TGTGCCAGCAGTTGGGACAGGCGTTCGACCTATGGCTACACCTTC. It codes for CASSWDRRSTYGYTF.

The V gene is TRBV7-6, the J gene TRBJ1-1; weak D call: TRBD1 (5 bases). The CDR3 sequence is 15 residues long. The V gene lost 0 bases and the J gene lost 0 bases, with 8 bases spanning the gap. The germline gives CDR1 SGHVS, CDR2 FNYEAQ. The CDR3 DNA reads as TGTGCCAGCAGCTTAGCGCGACAGATGAACACTGAAGCTTTCTTT. Its translation is CASSLARQMNTEAFF.

V gene TRBV12-5 combines with J gene TRBJ1-4; D may be TRBD1 (6 bases). V lost 6 bases and J lost 5, with 10 bases in between. This CDR3 comprises 13 residues. Germline-derived CDR1 and CDR2 are LGHNT and FRNRAP. Here the CDR3 DNA reads TGTGCTAGTGGGGACAGACTGAATGAAAAACTGTTTTTT. Protein product: CASGDRLNEKLFF.

V is TRBV19 and J is TRBJ2-7; D is perhaps TRBD2 (6 bases). This CDR3 comprises 19 residues. Germline V gives CDR1 LNHDA, CDR2 SQIVND (reference sequence). The V end lost 3 bases, the J end lost 3 bases, and 27 bases lay between the germline ends. The CDR3 bases are TGTGCCAGTAGTATCGTTGGTCTAGCGCCAGCTCTAAAGATCTACGAGCAGTACTTC. Protein: CASSIVGLAPALKIYEQYF.

This sequence joins TRBV30 and TRBJ1-5; D ambiguous. CDR1 is GTSNPN, CDR2 SVGIG, per germline (reference sequence). Trimming cost V 2 bases and J 1 base, with 6 bases left between them. The CDR3 extends over 13 amino acids. In nucleotides, the CDR3 is TGTGCCTGGAGTCCGCAGAGCAATCAGCCCCAGCATTTT. Translating it yields CAWSPQSNQPQHF. The full variable domain, with the rest looked up from reference TRBV30 and TRBJ1-5, is SQTIHQWPATLVQPVGSPLSLECTVEGTSNPNLYWYRQAAGRGLQLLFYSVGIGQISSEVPQNLSASRPQDRQFILSSKKLLLSDSGFYLCAWSPQSNQPQHFGDGTRLSIL.

The V and J genes are TRBV5-1 and TRBJ2-7, with TRBD1 matching over 7 bases. CDR3 length: 12 residues. Trimming removed 2 bases from V and 6 bases from J; junction bases left unmatched: 2. Germline loops: CDR1 SGHRS, CDR2 YFSETQ. CDR3 sequence reads: CASSFNRGEQYF. Written as DNA, the CDR3 is TGCGCCAGCAGCTTCAACAGGGGCGAGCAGTACTTC.

The rearrangement uses TRBV12-3 or TRBV12-4 and TRBJ1-1; D possibly corresponds to TRBD1 (5 bases). V dropped 2 bases and J dropped 6 bases, with 10 bases sitting between them. The CDR3 consists of 13 residues. DNA of the CDR3: TGTGCCAGCAGTTTAACGGGGGGTTCTGAAGCTTTCTTT. This codes for CASSLTGGSEAFF.

The V call is TRBV6-6, the J call TRBJ2-1; 8 bases are a match to TRBD2. This CDR3 has 15 residues. Germline CDR1 and CDR2: MNHNY and SVGAGI (reference sequence). J gave up 6 bases and V 2 bases, and 6 bases lay outside the gene matches. This CDR3 is CASSYGTRGLNEQFF. CDR3 nucleotide sequence: TGTGCCAGCAGTTACGGGACTAGAGGTCTCAATGAGCAGTTCTTC.